A single sample gave rise to the 22 T cell receptor beta chains below, sequenced in a study of blood T cell repertoires in COVID-19 (dated by TCRdb to the early 2020s). Library creation used the immunoSEQ multiplex PCR assay. TCRdb retrieved this table from immuneACCESS and kept in-frame rearrangements only. Not all clones are present; in checked studies, unresolved V genes account for under half, and no reason is known for the remainder. A total of more than 200,000 clones appear in this sample, around 87% of them only once. More than 4.5% of the sample belongs to the ten largest clones. The sample consisted of peripheral blood. The receptor set was obtained from a woman aged 55-69 years with COVID-19, enrolled during active disease.

In its sample, this clone was seen once. The J gene is TRBJ1-5, the V gene TRBV28, with D tentatively TRBD1 (6 bases). Trimming pared 6 bases from V and 6 bases from J, leaving 15 bases between. Germline assignment: CDR1 MDHEN and CDR2 SYDVKM. This CDR3 has 14 amino acids. The CDR3 here is CASRLTGFGQPQHF. CDR3 bases: TGTGCCAGCAGACTCACAGGGTTCGGTCAGCCCCAGCATTTT.

The J gene is TRBJ2-7, the V gene TRBV21-1; the D call of TRBD2 is as the table states it, not checked on the DNA. TRBV21-1 is an annotated pseudogene. The CDR3 length is 12 residues. The chain's CDR3 is CASSMDEDEQYF. The CDR3 DNA reads as TGTGCCAGCAGCATGGATGAGGACGAGCAGTACTTC.

V is TRBV30 and J is TRBJ1-2; 7 positions match TRBD1. The CDR3 sequence is 13 residues long. The junction had 4 bases not matched to a gene; V was cut back by 3 bases and J by 3 bases. Germline V CDR1 and CDR2: GTSNPN, SVGIG (reference sequence). CDR3 bases: TGTGCCTGGAGCGCAGGGACAGACTATGGCTACACCTTC. Translation gives CAWSAGTDYGYTF.

The J gene is TRBJ2-6, the V gene TRBV18, with D possibly being TRBD1 (6 bases). Trimming took 1 base from V and 0 from J, leaving 10 bases between them. The germline CDR1 and CDR2 sequences are KGHSH and LQKENI. The CDR3 is 17 amino acids. CDR3 protein: CASSPRQGYSGANVLTF. The CDR3 region has the DNA TGTGCCAGCTCACCACGCCAGGGGTACTCTGGGGCCAACGTCCTGACTTTC.

This clone was seen a few times. CDR3 sequence: CASSVTAGGPYEQYF. The CDR3 DNA reads TGTGCCAGCAGCGTAACGGCGGGAGGGCCATACGAGCAGTACTTC. The rearrangement joins TRBV9 to TRBJ2-7; 9 bases align to TRBD2. This CDR3 spans 15 amino acids. V was clipped by 1 base and J by 4 bases; unmatched bases: 6. Germline V gives CDR1 SGDLS, CDR2 YYNGEE.

This chain joins TRBV19 and TRBJ2-1; TRBD2 might be the D (6 bases). Germline V gives CDR1 LNHDA, CDR2 SQIVND (reference sequence). The length of the CDR3 is 12 residues. With 10 bases removed from V and 10 bases from J, the gap between germline ends came to 17 bases. The CDR3 nucleotides are TGTGCCACCAGGCGGAGGGTTGGAGAGCAGTTCTTC. Protein sequence: CATRRRVGEQFF.

DNA of the CDR3: TGTGCCAGTAGTGTCACAGGGGGCGGCACTGAAGCTTTCTTT. Protein product: CASSVTGGGTEAFF. V usage is TRBV19 and J usage is TRBJ1-1; 9 bases agree with TRBD1. This CDR3 has 14 amino acids. Per germline, CDR1 LNHDA and CDR2 SQIVND (reference sequence). The V and J ends lost 5 bases and 4 bases, in that order; junction bases with no gene match: 5.

The gene calls are TRBV6-2 or TRBV6-3 and TRBJ1-4, with D possibly being TRBD1 (6 bases). The CDR3 covers 17 residues. The V gene's germline CDR1 is MNHEY and CDR2 SVGEGT. The V gene lost 2 bases and the J gene lost 2 bases, with 15 bases spanning the gap. CDR3 sequence: CASSYRAGDLTNEKLFF. CDR3 sequence (DNA): TGTGCCAGCAGTTACCGTGCAGGGGATCTGACTAATGAAAAACTGTTTTTT.

This chain uses TRBV10-2 with TRBJ2-2; D is perhaps TRBD2 (6 bases). Deletions cut 6 bases from V and 6 bases from J, with 17 bases between. This CDR3 spans 15 amino acids. Germline V gene lookup returns CDR1 WSHSY and CDR2 SAAADI. The CDR3 loop is CASSQPRESSGELFF. CDR3 DNA sequence: TGCGCCAGCAGCCAGCCCCGGGAGTCCTCCGGGGAGCTGTTTTTT.

This rearrangement joins TRBV5-1 to TRBJ2-7, with TRBD2 matching 12 bases. This CDR3 region has 15 residues. The V gene end was trimmed by 4 bases and the J gene end by 2 bases; junction bases not matched to a gene: 4. The germline V gene has CDR1 SGHRS and CDR2 YFSETQ. Here the CDR3 DNA reads TGCGCCAGCAGCAAGGGGACTAGCGGGCCCTACGAGCAGTACTTC. Translated, it gives CASSKGTSGPYEQYF.

The chain employs TRBV20-1 and TRBJ2-5, with 10 bases matching TRBD2. The CDR3 has 15 amino acids. V was pared by 3 bases and J by 1 base, with 5 bases of the junction left unmatched. The germline CDR1 and CDR2 sequences are DFQATT and SNEGSKA (reference sequence). This CDR3 reads CSASRPSGSQETQYF. CDR3 DNA: TGCAGTGCTAGTCGTCCTAGCGGGAGCCAAGAGACCCAGTACTTC.

The chain employs TRBV5-1 and TRBJ1-3, with 7 bases lining up with TRBD1. CDR1 and CDR2 from the germline V gene are SGHRS and YFSETQ. J was trimmed by 2 bases and V by 5 bases; bases with no gene match: 1. CDR3 length: 13 amino acids. The CDR3 loop reads CASRTGTGNTIYF. CDR3 bases: TGCGCCAGCAGGACAGGGACTGGAAACACCATATATTTT.

The chain has TRBV27 and TRBJ2-3, with a tentative D call TRBD2 (5 bases). Trimming took off 2 bases at V and 2 bases at J, with 8 bases between the two ends. The CDR3 sequence is 14 residues long. Germline CDR1 and CDR2: MNHEY and SMNVEV (reference sequence). CDR3 in DNA: TGTGCCAGCAGTTTAGAGGGATCCACAGATACGCAGTATTTT. Translated: CASSLEGSTDTQYF.

A single count supports this clone. The rearrangement links TRBV24-1 to TRBJ2-3; TRBD1 agrees at 9 bases. This CDR3 region has 17 residues. Per germline, CDR1 KGHDR and CDR2 SFDVKD. Germline trimming cut 4 bases from V and 1 base from J; bases unmatched to any gene: 8. The CDR3 DNA sequence: TGTGCCACCAGTGAGCAGGGACAGGGTTACGGCACAGATACGCAGTATTTT. Its translation: CATSEQGQGYGTDTQYF.

The genes are TRBV19 and TRBJ2-5; 14 bases align to TRBD2. Trimming removed 8 bases from V and 5 bases from J; junction bases left unmatched: 7. CDR3 length: 15 residues. Germline V lookup: CDR1 LNHDA, CDR2 SQIVND (reference sequence). DNA of the CDR3: TGTGCCAGTCGGACTAGCGGGAGGTGGTCTGAGACCCAGTACTTC. This translates into CASRTSGRWSETQYF.

The chain recombines TRBV9 with TRBJ2-6, with 11 bases fitting TRBD1. This CDR3 comprises 19 residues. Germline CDR1 reads SGDLS; CDR2 reads YYNGEE. Germline trimming cut 4 bases from V and 2 bases from J; bases unmatched to any gene: 11. CDR3 loop: CASSPRLRTGGAGANVLTF. The CDR3 DNA is TGTGCCAGCAGCCCTCGATTGAGGACAGGGGGCGCTGGGGCCAACGTCCTGACTTTC.

This clone turned up a few times. A junction end diverges from the germline sequence, so it may reflect a read error. The chain is built from TRBV4-3 and TRBJ2-1, with D tentatively TRBD2 (7 bases). CDR3 length equals 18 residues. Germline V gives CDR1 LGHNA, CDR2 YSLEER. CDR3 sequence reads: CASSQGTLGGGSYDEQFF. The DNA of the CDR3 is TGCGCCAGCAGCCAAGGAACCCTCGGGGGCGGGAGCTACGATGAGCAGTTCTTC.

The chain carries TRBV24-1 and TRBJ2-2, with TRBD1 matching over 8 bases. This CDR3 spans 13 amino acids. V lost 12 bases and J lost 4; bases outside the gene matches: 6. Germline values: CDR1 KGHDR, CDR2 SFDVKD. This CDR3 is CAAWDRTTGELFF. CDR3 bases: TGTGCCGCCTGGGACAGGACCACCGGGGAGCTGTTTTTT.

This CDR3 is CASSEGGPKNIQYF. CDR3 bases: TGTGCCAGCAGTGAGGGAGGGCCCAAAAACATTCAGTACTTC. The chain recombines TRBV27 with TRBJ2-4, with TRBD2 matching over 7 bases. V was clipped by 5 bases and J by 2 bases; unmatched bases: 3. Germline lookup yields CDR1 MNHEY and CDR2 SMNVEV (reference sequence). The length of the CDR3 is 14 residues.

The genes are TRBV10-2 and TRBJ2-5, with a possible D match to TRBD2 (6 bases). CDR1 is WSHSY and CDR2 is SAAADI in the germline V gene. The CDR3 covers 14 residues. Deletions cut 5 bases from V and 0 bases from J, with 10 bases between. Here the CDR3 DNA reads TGCGCCAGCAGTCAGGGACTTTACCAAGAGACCCAGTACTTC. Translated, it gives CASSQGLYQETQYF.

The chain links TRBV6-6 to TRBJ1-1; D gene uncertain. V lost 2 bases, J lost 3 bases, and 7 bases lay in between. CDR1 is MNHNY and CDR2 is SVGAGI in the germline V gene (reference sequence). CDR3 size: 13 residues. The CDR3 here is CASSYGRDTEAFF. As DNA, the CDR3 is TGTGCCAGCAGTTACGGGAGGGACACTGAAGCTTTCTTT.

This chain uses TRBV7-9 with TRBJ1-1; 9 bases map to TRBD1. V trimming: 5 bases; J trimming: 0 bases; junction bases outside the gene matches: 4. The CDR3 is 15 residues long. Germline lookup yields CDR1 SEHNR and CDR2 FQNEAQ (reference sequence). This chain's CDR3 is CASSEGQGVNTEAFF. CDR3 DNA sequence: TGTGCCAGCAGCGAGGGACAGGGCGTGAACACTGAAGCTTTCTTT.